One and the same sample provided the 12 T cell receptor beta chains below, sequenced in a study of T cells in Graves' hyperthyroidism and ophthalmopathy. The CDR3 regions of TCR beta were amplified from RNA transcripts. TCR CDR3 regions were first amplified by RT-PCR with HTBI primers. TCRdb re-called the multiplex PCR reads through MiXCR, storing one row per CDR3 protein. This sample has more than 500,000 distinct CDR3 sequences, with about 43% found just once. The sequencing sample was made of peripheral blood or thyroid tissue (not recorded which). These receptor sequences come from an adult woman with Graves' disease, either hyperthyroidism or ophthalmopathy (not recorded which).

This chain's CDR3 is CATGRKRETQYF. Here the CDR3 DNA reads TGTGCCACGGGGAGGAAGAGGGAGACCCAGTACTTC. The V call is TRBV10-3, the J call TRBJ2-5, with D perhaps TRBD2 (6 bases). The CDR3 is 12 residues long. The germline V and J ends were trimmed by 10 bases and 5 bases, with 14 bases remaining between them. Per the germline V gene, CDR1 is ENHRY and CDR2 is SYGVKD.

The rearrangement uses TRBV7-2 and TRBJ2-5, with D possibly matching TRBD1 (6 bases). The CDR3 extends over 15 amino acids. CDR1 is SGHTA and CDR2 is FQGNSA in the germline V gene. Trimming removed 5 bases from V and 5 bases from J, with 18 bases in between. The CDR3: CASSREARGGETQYF. For the CDR3, the DNA is TGTGCCAGCAGCCGCGAGGCCAGGGGCGGGGAGACCCAGTACTTC.

The V and J genes are TRBV7-9 and TRBJ2-7; 9 bases line up with TRBD1. The CDR3 is 14 residues long. Germline CDR1 reads SEHNR; CDR2 reads FQNEAQ (reference sequence). Trimming took 5 bases from V and 5 from J; bases not matched to a gene: 7. The CDR3 protein is CASSPTDRGHEQYF. The CDR3 coding sequence is TGTGCCAGCAGCCCGACGGACAGGGGCCACGAGCAGTACTTC.

V usage is TRBV15 and J usage is TRBJ1-3; TRBD1 matches 7 bases. Germline values: CDR1 LNHNV, CDR2 YYDKDF (reference sequence). This CDR3 is 13 amino acids long. V shed 9 bases, J shed 4 bases, and the junction held 6 bases outside the gene matches. The CDR3 loop is CATGDSLGNTIYF. For the CDR3, the DNA is TGTGCCACGGGGGACAGTCTAGGAAACACCATATATTTT.

This clonotype was detected ten times or more. The chain is built from TRBV7-9 and TRBJ1-4; 7 bases agree with TRBD1. After removal of 6 bases from V and 3 bases from J, the junction contained 7 bases not matched to a gene. The CDR3 spans 15 residues. In germline, CDR1 is SEHNR, CDR2 FQNEAQ (reference sequence). The CDR3 DNA sequence: TGTGCCAGCAGTCAAGACAGGGTTCCTAATGAAAAACTGTTTTTT. Translated, it gives CASSQDRVPNEKLFF.

This clonotype was detected only a few times. V gene TRBV7-9 combines with J gene TRBJ2-7, with 12 positions matching TRBD2. This CDR3 comprises 16 residues. V lost 6 bases and J lost 9; bases outside the gene matches: 15. Germline values: CDR1 SEHNR, CDR2 FQNEAQ (reference sequence). CDR3 in DNA: TGTGCCAGCAGTTTGAAAAGGGCTAGCGGGAGGGCCAGGCAGTACTTC. It codes for CASSLKRASGRARQYF.

This clonotype was observed many times. The chain joins TRBV9 to TRBJ2-2, with D tentatively TRBD1 (6 bases). V gave up 4 bases and J gave up 6 bases, with 16 bases separating them. Looked up from germline, CDR1 is SGDLS and CDR2 is YYNGEE. The CDR3 has 15 residues. The CDR3 loop reads CASSLHRDHSGELFF. The CDR3 DNA reads TGTGCCAGCAGCTTACACAGGGATCATTCCGGGGAGCTGTTTTTT. The full variable domain, completed using reference TRBV9 and TRBJ2-2, is DSGVTQTPKHLITATGQRVTLRCSPRSGDLSVYWYQQSLDQGLQFLIQYYNGEERAKGNILERFSAQQFPDLHSELNLSSLELGDSALYFCASSLHRDHSGELFFGEGSRLTVL.

This clonotype was seen once. The chain combines TRBV2 with TRBJ1-6, with 11 positions matching TRBD1. The CDR3 is 15 residues long. V shed 6 bases, J shed 10 bases, and the junction held 8 bases outside the gene matches. The germline V gene encodes CDR1 SNHLY and CDR2 FYNNEI. The CDR3 DNA sequence: TGTGCCAGCAGGCTTTACGGGACAGGGGGGTCACCCCTCCACTTT. It is translated as CASRLYGTGGSPLHF.

V is TRBV19 and J is TRBJ1-5; D might be TRBD1 (5 bases). CDR3 length: 16 amino acids. The germline V gene has CDR1 LNHDA and CDR2 SQIVND (reference sequence). Trimming left V 5 bases short and J 2 bases short, with 16 bases between. The CDR3 DNA is TGTGCCAGTAGTTCTATGATCGACAGACGCAATCAGCCCCAGCATTTT. Translated: CASSSMIDRRNQPQHF.

The chain uses TRBV20-1 and TRBJ1-2, with D unclear. This CDR3 contains 12 residues. CDR1 DFQATT and CDR2 SNEGSKA come from the germline V gene (reference sequence). Between the trimmed V and J ends, which lost 2 bases and 8 bases, there was a span of 12 bases. CDR3 region: CSARKGAQGYTF. The CDR3 DNA follows: TGCAGTGCTAGAAAGGGCGCGCAGGGCTACACCTTC.

This clonotype turned up a few times. The DNA is left out, because the CDR3 cannot be placed on it with certainty; the CDR3 is given as TCRdb lists it. The V call is TRBV9, the J call TRBJ1-1. Germline V gene sequence: CDR1 SGDLS, CDR2 YYNGEE. The CDR3 is 17 residues long, counting both termini. The CDR3 reads CASSIYLCSVRYRGAFF.

The rearrangement joins TRBV27 to TRBJ1-5, with D hard to call. V lost 3 bases and J 5 bases, leaving 14 bases between the germline ends. CDR1 MNHEY and CDR2 SMNVEV come from the germline V gene (reference sequence). The CDR3 runs to 15 residues. The CDR3 bases are TGTGCCAGCAGTTTTTCACTTTTAGGCGATCAGCCCCAGCATTTT. Translation gives CASSFSLLGDQPQHF.